This TCR beta chain was identified during a study of control samples from healthy donors and cancer patients. Trimming cost V 10 bases and J 5 bases, with 23 bases left between them. The CDR3 is 15 amino acids. Germline values: CDR1 MDHEN, CDR2 SYDVKM. Libraries were prepared by immunoSEQ multiplex PCR; TCRdb keeps only in-frame clonotypes and omits some of them. The sample has about 180,000 clones, 90% seen once. This receptor was identified in a woman between 45 and 60 years old in good health. Material for sequencing was blood. This sequence joins TRBV28 and TRBJ1-2; D possibly corresponds to TRBD1 (5 bases). The CDR3 nucleotides are TGTGCCACCACCGCCGGGGCCGGGGGAATATATGGCTACACCTTC. The encoded protein is CATTAGAGGIYGYTF.